This TCR beta chain comes out of a study of T cells in Graves' hyperthyroidism and ophthalmopathy. The V and J ends lost 6 bases and 4 bases respectively, with 13 bases between them. CDR3 length equals 13 residues. Germline CDR1 MNHEY, CDR2 SVGEGT. Researchers amplified the TCR beta CDR3 regions from RNA transcripts. HTBI primers drove first-round RT-PCR of the TCR CDR3. TCRdb re-called the multiplex PCR reads through MiXCR, storing one row per CDR3 protein. The sample gives about 600,000 distinct CDR3 sequences, 16% of which show up once; less than 3.5% is in the top ten. In this sample, this clonotype turned up a few times.

Sequencing was carried out using blood. The TCR originated in a middle-aged woman with Graves' ophthalmopathy. J is TRBJ2-7 and V is TRBV6-2 or TRBV6-3; possibly TRBD2 for D (7 bases). CDR3 residues: CASRPGGRYEQYF. CDR3 sequence (DNA): TGTGCCAGCAGGCCCGGGGGGCGGTACGAGCAGTACTTC.